This entry features one TCR beta chain sequence. Its antigen is not identified. This sample was included in a study of siplizumab effects on memory and regulatory T cells. Overall study results and limits: Mean Treg-derived proportions of mappable alloreactive CD4+ clones were around 70% for siplizumab and roughly 30% for controls. Naive or memory phenotype assignment was not possible for roughly 80-97% of proliferating CD4+ or CD8+ clones. Mapping to unstimulated subsets was achieved for only a minor fraction of alloreactive clones.

This CDR3 has 13 residues. In germline, CDR1 is SGHVS, CDR2 FNYEAQ. The V end was cut by 5 bases, the J end by 8 bases, with 13 bases between. Per sample, the assay covered about 10^5 TCR templates. TCRdb's table, derived via immunoSEQ multiplex PCR, lists solely in-frame clones and lacks some. The table records some 7,000 clones, roughly two thirds of them present only once. Material: effector memory CD8+ T cells sorted from blood. This sample's subset: unstimulated CD8+ effector memory T cells. This receptor was taken from a human donor in good health. The V and J genes are TRBV7-6 and TRBJ2-1; D is perhaps TRBD2 (5 bases). The CDR3 sequence: CASSPTGGYEQFF. In DNA, the CDR3 is TGTGCCAGCAGCCCAACCGGAGGTTATGAGCAGTTCTTC. The variable domain in full, completed from reference TRBV7-6 and TRBJ2-1, reads GAGVSQSPRYKVTKRGQDVALRCDPISGHVSLYWYRQALGQGPEFLTYFNYEAQQDKSGLPNDRFSAERPEGSISTLTIQRTEQRDSAMYRCASSPTGGYEQFFGPGTRLTVL.